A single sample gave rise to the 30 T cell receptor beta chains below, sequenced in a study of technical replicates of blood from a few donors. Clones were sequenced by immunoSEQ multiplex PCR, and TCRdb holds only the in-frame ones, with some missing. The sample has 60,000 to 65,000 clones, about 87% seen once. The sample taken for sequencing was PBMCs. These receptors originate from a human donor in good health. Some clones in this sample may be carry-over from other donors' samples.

CDR3 region: CATGGLAGETNEQFF. CDR3 coding DNA: TGTGCCACAGGGGGTCTAGCGGGAGAGACCAATGAGCAGTTCTTC. The chain couples TRBV7-6 to TRBJ2-1, with 10 bases identical to TRBD2. This CDR3 is built from 15 residues. Trimming removed 10 bases from V and 6 bases from J; junction bases left unmatched: 12. Per germline, CDR1 SGHVS and CDR2 FNYEAQ.

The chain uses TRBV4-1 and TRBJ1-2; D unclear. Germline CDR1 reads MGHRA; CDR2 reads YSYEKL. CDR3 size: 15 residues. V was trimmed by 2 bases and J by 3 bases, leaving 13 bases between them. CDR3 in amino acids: CASSQSFTVDYGYTF. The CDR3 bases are TGCGCCAGCAGCCAAAGTTTTACGGTAGACTATGGCTACACCTTC.

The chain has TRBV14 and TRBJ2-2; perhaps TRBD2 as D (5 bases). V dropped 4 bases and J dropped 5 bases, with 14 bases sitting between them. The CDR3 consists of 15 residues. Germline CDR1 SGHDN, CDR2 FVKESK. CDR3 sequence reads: CASSPRGWRTGELFF. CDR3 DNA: TGTGCCAGCAGCCCCCGGGGATGGCGGACCGGGGAGCTGTTTTTT.

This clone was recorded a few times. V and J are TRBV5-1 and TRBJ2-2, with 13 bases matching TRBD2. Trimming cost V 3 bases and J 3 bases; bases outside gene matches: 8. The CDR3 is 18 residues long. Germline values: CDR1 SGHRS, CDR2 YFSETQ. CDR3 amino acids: CASSSGLAGVVYTGELFF. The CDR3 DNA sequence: TGCGCCAGCAGCTCCGGACTAGCGGGAGTCGTGTACACCGGGGAGCTGTTTTTT.

The CDR3, as DNA: TGTGCCAGCATTCTGACTAGCGCTGCTCCAGATACGCAGTATTTT. This codes for CASILTSAAPDTQYF. The chain carries TRBV2 and TRBJ2-3, with TRBD2 matching over 8 bases. This CDR3 spans 15 amino acids. Germline V gene data show CDR1 as SNHLY and CDR2 as FYNNEI. The V and J ends lost 7 bases and 4 bases, in that order; junction bases with no gene match: 10. Filled out from reference TRBV2 and TRBJ2-3, the complete variable domain reads EPEVTQTPSHQVTQMGQEVILRCVPISNHLYFYWYRQILGQKVEFLVSFYNNEISEKSEIFDDQFSVERPDGSNFTLKIRSTKLEDSAMYFCASILTSAAPDTQYFGPGTRLTVL.

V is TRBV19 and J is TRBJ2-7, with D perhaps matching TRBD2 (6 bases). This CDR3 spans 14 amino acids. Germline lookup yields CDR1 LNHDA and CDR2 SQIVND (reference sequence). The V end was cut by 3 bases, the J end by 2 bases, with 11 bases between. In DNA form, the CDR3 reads TGTGCCAGTAGTATCACCGGGAGCGCCTACGAGCAGTACTTC. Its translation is CASSITGSAYEQYF.

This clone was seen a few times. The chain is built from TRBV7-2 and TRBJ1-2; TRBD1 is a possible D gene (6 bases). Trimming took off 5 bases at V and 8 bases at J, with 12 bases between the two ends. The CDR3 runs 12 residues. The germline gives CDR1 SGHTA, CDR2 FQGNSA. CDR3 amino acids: CASSQGGPGYTF. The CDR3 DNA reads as TGTGCCAGCAGCCAAGGGGGTCCGGGCTACACCTTC.

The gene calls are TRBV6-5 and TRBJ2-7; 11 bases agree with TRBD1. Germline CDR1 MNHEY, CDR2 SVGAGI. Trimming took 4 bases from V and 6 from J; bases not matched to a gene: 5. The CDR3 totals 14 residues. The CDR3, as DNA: TGTGCCAGCAGTTTGGACAGGGGGCGAGGCGAGCAGTACTTC. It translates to CASSLDRGRGEQYF.

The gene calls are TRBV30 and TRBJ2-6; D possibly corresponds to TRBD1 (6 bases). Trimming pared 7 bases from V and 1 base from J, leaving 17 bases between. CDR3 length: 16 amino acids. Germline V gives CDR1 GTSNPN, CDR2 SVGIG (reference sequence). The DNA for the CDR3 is TGTGCCTCGAAACAGGGTTTGTTTTCTGGGGCCAACGTCCTGACTTTC. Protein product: CASKQGLFSGANVLTF.

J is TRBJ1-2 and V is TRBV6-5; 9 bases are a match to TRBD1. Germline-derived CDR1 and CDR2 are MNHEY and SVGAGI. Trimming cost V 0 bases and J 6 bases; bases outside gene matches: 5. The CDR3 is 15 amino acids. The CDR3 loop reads CASSYSRGTGHGYTF. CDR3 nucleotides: TGTGCCAGCAGTTACTCGAGAGGGACAGGGCATGGCTACACCTTC.

The CDR3 protein is CASSQDAGGGPQETQYF. CDR3 coding DNA: TGTGCCAGCAGCCAAGACGCGGGCGGGGGCCCTCAAGAGACCCAGTACTTC. The chain recombines TRBV14 with TRBJ2-5; the D gene is possibly TRBD2 (7 bases). The germline V gene encodes CDR1 SGHDN and CDR2 FVKESK. CDR3 size: 17 residues. The V end was cut by 0 bases, the J end by 2 bases, with 16 bases between.

The CDR3 sequence is CASSLGSGTSLGGYTF. In nucleotides, the CDR3 is TGTGCCAGCAGCTTAGGATCTGGGACATCCCTCGGCGGCTACACCTTC. The chain has TRBV7-9 and TRBJ1-2, with D possibly matching TRBD1 (6 bases). Germline assignment: CDR1 SEHNR and CDR2 FQNEAQ (reference sequence). The CDR3 spans 16 residues. Trimming removed 1 base from V and 8 bases from J, with 20 bases in between.

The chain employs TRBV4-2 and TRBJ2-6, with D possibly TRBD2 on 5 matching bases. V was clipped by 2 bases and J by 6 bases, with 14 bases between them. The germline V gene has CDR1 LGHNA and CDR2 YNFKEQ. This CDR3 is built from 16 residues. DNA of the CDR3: TGTGCCAGCAGCCAATTTTACGGGAAAGAGGCCAACGTCCTGACTTTC. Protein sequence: CASSQFYGKEANVLTF.

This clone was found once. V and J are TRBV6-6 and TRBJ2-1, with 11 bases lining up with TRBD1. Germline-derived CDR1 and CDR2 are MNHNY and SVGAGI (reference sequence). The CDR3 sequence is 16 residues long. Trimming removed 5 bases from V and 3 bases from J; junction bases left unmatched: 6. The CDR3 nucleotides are TGTGCCAGCAGTACTTGGGACAGGGGGGACTACAATGAGCAGTTCTTC. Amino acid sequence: CASSTWDRGDYNEQFF.

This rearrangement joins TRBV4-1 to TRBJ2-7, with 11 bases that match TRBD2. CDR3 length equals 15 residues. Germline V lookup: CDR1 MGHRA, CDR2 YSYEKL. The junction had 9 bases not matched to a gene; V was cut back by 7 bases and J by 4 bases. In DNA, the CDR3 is TGCGCCAGCAACCACCGGGCTAGCGGGGGGTACGAGCAGTACTTC. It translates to CASNHRASGGYEQYF.

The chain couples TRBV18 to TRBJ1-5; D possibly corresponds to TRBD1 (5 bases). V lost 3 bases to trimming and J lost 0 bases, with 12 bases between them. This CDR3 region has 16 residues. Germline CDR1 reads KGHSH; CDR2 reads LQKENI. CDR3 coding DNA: TGTGCCAGCTCACCGGACATGACTTATAGCAATCAGCCCCAGCATTTT. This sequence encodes CASSPDMTYSNQPQHF.

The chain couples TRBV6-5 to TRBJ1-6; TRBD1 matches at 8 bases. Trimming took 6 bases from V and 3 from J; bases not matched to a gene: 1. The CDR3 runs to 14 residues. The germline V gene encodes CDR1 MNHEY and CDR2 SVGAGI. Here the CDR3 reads CASSGTGYNSPLHF. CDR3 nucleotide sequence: TGTGCCAGCAGCGGGACAGGCTATAATTCACCCCTCCACTTT.

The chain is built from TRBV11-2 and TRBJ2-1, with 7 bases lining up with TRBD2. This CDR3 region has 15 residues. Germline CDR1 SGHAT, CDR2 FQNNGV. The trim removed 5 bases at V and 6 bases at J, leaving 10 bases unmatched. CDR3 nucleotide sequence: TGTGCCAGCAGCCCTTGGGGGACTAAACCCAATGAGCAGTTCTTC. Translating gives CASSPWGTKPNEQFF.

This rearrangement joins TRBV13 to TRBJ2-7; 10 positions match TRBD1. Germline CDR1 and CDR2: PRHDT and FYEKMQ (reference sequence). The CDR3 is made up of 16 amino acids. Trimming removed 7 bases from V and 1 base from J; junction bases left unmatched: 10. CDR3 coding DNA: TGTGCCAGCACTCAGGGGACAGGGGAATTTTCCTACGAGCAGTACTTC. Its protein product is CASTQGTGEFSYEQYF.

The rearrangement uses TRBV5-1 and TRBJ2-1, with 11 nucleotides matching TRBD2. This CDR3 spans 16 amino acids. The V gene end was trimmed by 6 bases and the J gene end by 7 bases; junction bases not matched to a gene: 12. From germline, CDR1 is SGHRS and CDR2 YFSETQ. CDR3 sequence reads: CASTQPGASGRNEQFF. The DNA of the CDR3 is TGCGCCAGCACCCAACCGGGGGCTAGCGGGAGGAATGAGCAGTTCTTC.

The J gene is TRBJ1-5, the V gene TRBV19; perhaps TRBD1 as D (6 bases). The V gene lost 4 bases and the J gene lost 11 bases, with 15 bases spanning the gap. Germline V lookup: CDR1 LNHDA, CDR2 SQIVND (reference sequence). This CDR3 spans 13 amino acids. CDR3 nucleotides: TGTGCCAGTAGTACGACGAAGGGGGGGGCCCAGCATTTT. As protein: CASSTTKGGAQHF.

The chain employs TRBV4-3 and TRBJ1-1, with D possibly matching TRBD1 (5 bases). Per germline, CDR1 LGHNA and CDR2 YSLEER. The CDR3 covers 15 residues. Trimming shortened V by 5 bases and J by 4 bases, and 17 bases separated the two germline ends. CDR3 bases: TGCGCCAGCAGCTCACAGACAGCATTACCCACTGAAGCTTTCTTT. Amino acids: CASSSQTALPTEAFF.

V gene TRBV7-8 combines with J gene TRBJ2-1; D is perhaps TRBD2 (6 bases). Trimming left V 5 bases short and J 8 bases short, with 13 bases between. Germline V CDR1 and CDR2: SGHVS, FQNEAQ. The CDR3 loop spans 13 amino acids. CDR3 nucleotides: TGTGCCAGCAGCCCAAAGACTAGTCATGAGCAGTTCTTC. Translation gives CASSPKTSHEQFF.

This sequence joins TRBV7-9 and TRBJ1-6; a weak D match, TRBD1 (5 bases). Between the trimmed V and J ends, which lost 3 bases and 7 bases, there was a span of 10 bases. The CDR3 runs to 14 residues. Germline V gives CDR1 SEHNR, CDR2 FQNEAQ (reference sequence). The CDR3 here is CASSLGLTNSPLHF. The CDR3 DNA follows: TGTGCCAGCAGCTTGGGACTCACCAATTCACCCCTCCACTTT.

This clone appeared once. CDR3 amino acids: CASSQDPTGGTEKLFF. In nucleotides, the CDR3 is TGTGCCAGCAGCCAAGATCCGACAGGGGGCACCGAAAAACTGTTTTTT. The chain uses TRBV4-2 and TRBJ1-4; 10 bases line up with TRBD1. Germline V gives CDR1 LGHNA, CDR2 YNFKEQ. The V gene end was trimmed by 0 bases and the J gene end by 8 bases; junction bases not matched to a gene: 6. This CDR3 has 16 amino acids.

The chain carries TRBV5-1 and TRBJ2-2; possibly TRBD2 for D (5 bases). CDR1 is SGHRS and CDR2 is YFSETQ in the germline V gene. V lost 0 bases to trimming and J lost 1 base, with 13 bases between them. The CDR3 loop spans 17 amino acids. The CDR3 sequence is CASSLATGVVNTGELFF. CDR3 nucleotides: TGCGCCAGCAGCTTGGCCACCGGGGTAGTGAACACCGGGGAGCTGTTTTTT.

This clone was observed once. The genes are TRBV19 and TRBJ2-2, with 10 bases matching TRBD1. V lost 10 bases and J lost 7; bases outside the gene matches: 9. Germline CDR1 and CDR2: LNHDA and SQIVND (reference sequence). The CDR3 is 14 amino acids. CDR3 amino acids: CATSVGTGVGELFF. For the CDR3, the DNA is TGTGCCACCTCGGTTGGGACAGGGGTCGGGGAGCTGTTTTTT.

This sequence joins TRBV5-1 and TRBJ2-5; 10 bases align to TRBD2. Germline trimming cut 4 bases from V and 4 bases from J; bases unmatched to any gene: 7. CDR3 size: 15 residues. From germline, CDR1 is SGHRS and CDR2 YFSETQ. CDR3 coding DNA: TGCGCCAGCAGCGCGAGCGGGAGGGCCCCAGAGACCCAGTACTTC. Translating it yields CASSASGRAPETQYF.

The CDR3 is CASTQNRATEAFF. The CDR3 coding sequence is TGTGCCAGCACCCAAAACAGGGCGACTGAAGCTTTCTTT. The chain employs TRBV6-1 and TRBJ1-1; possibly TRBD1 for D (6 bases). CDR1 is MNHNS, CDR2 SASEGT, per germline. Trimming removed 7 bases from V and 5 bases from J, with 14 bases in between. This CDR3 spans 13 amino acids.

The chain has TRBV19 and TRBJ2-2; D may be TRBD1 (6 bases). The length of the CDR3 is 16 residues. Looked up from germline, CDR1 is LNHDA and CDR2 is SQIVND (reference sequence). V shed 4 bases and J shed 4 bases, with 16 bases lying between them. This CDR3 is CASSRASGTTTGELFF. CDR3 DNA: TGTGCCAGTAGTAGGGCGTCTGGGACAACCACCGGGGAGCTGTTTTTT.